The 2 T cell receptor beta chains listed next were all sequenced from one sample in a study of blood T cells in healthy people across ages. Sample-barcoded 5' priming and a J-beta primer mix drove a second PCR of roughly 7 to 11 cycles. TCRdb re-called the 5' RACE reads with MiXCR, one entry per CDR3 protein. The data show roughly 560,000 distinct CDR3 sequences, with more than 20% seen just once and around 10% held by the top ten. The sample was also linked to a second study, of T cells of mothers and their children.

The source material was blood. The receptors were gathered from a boy under 18 in good health.

This clonotype has more than one count but fewer than ten. Written as DNA, the CDR3 is TGCAGTGCTCGGGGAAACGGCTACACCTTC. Its protein is CSARGNGYTF. J is TRBJ1-2 and V is TRBV20-1; D remains unclear. The V and J ends lost 5 bases and 8 bases respectively, with 9 bases between them. The CDR3 runs 10 residues. Germline V lookup: CDR1 DFQATT, CDR2 SNEGSKA (reference sequence).

This clonotype was detected only a few times. The J gene is TRBJ1-1, the V gene TRBV2; possibly TRBD1 for D (6 bases). Trimming left V 6 bases short and J 0 bases short, with 17 bases between. Germline V gene data show CDR1 as SNHLY and CDR2 as FYNNEI. The CDR3 sequence is 16 residues long. The CDR3 region is CASSPQGPLVNTEAFF. The DNA for the CDR3 is TGTGCCAGCAGCCCACAGGGTCCCTTAGTGAACACTGAAGCTTTCTTT.